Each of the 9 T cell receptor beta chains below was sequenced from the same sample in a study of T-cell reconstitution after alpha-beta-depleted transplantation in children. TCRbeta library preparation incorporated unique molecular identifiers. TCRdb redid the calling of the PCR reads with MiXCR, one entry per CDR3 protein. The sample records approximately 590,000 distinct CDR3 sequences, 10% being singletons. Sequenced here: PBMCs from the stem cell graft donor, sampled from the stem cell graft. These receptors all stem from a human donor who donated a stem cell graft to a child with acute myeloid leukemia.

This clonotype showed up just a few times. This chain's CDR3 is CASSPSQGNNEQFF. DNA of the CDR3: TGTGCCAGCTCACCTTCCCAGGGAAACAATGAGCAGTTCTTC. The V call is TRBV18, the J call TRBJ2-1, with D possibly being TRBD1 (5 bases). The length of the CDR3 is 14 residues. Trimming removed 3 bases at V and 5 bases at J, with 11 bases between. Germline V gene data show CDR1 as KGHSH and CDR2 as LQKENI.

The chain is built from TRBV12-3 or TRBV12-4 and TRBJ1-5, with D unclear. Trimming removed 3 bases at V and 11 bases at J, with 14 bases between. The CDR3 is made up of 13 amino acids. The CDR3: CASSFNQIVAQHF. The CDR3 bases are TGTGCCAGCAGTTTTAATCAAATTGTGGCCCAGCATTTT.

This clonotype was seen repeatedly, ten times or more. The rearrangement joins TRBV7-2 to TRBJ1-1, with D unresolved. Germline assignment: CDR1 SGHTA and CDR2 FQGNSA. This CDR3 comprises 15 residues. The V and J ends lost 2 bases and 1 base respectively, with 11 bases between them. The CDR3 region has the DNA TGTGCCAGCAGCTTACTCCCGGTGCCGAACACTGAAGCTTTCTTT. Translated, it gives CASSLLPVPNTEAFF.

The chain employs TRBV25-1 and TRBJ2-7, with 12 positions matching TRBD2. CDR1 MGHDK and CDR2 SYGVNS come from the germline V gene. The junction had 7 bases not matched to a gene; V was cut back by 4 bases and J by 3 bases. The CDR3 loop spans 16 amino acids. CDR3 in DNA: TGTGCCAGCAGTGGAGGACTAGCGGGAAGTTTCTACGAGCAGTACTTC. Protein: CASSGGLAGSFYEQYF.

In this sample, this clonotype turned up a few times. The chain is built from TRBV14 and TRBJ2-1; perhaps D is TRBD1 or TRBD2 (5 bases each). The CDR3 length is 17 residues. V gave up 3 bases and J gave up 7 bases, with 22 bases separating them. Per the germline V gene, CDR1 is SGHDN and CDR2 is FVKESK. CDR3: CASSHNTRLGRRNEQFF. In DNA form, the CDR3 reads TGTGCCAGCAGCCATAATACTAGACTGGGACGCCGGAATGAGCAGTTCTTC.

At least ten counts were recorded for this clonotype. Here the CDR3 DNA reads TGTGCCAGCAGCTTTAGAGCCGGGGAGCTGTTTTTT. Encoded protein: CASSFRAGELFF. The V gene is TRBV7-3, the J gene TRBJ2-2; D unclear. The V and J ends lost 3 bases and 6 bases respectively, with 5 bases between them. Per germline, CDR1 SGHTA and CDR2 FQGTGA. This CDR3 has 12 residues. Supplemented by reference TRBV7-3 and TRBJ2-2, the full variable domain reads GAGVSQTPSNKVTEKGKYVELRCDPISGHTALYWYRQSLGQGPEFLIYFQGTGAADDSGLPNDRFFAVRPEGSVSTLKIQRTERGDSAVYLCASSFRAGELFFGEGSRLTVL.

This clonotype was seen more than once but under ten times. The CDR3 coding sequence is TGCAGTGCTTCCGGGACTAGGGTCTACAATGAGCAGTTCTTC. As protein: CSASGTRVYNEQFF. The chain has TRBV20-1 and TRBJ2-1; 8 nucleotides align to TRBD2. The CDR3 runs 14 residues. The ends lost 5 bases at V and 3 bases at J; junction bases unmatched: 6. Germline V lookup: CDR1 DFQATT, CDR2 SNEGSKA (reference sequence).

CDR3 sequence: CSARDFPNEQYF. CDR3 bases: TGCAGTGCTAGGGACTTTCCGAACGAGCAGTACTTC. The chain recombines TRBV20-1 with TRBJ2-7; D possibly corresponds to TRBD2 (5 bases). The germline V and J ends were trimmed by 3 bases and 5 bases, with 11 bases remaining between them. Germline CDR1 reads DFQATT; CDR2 reads SNEGSKA (reference sequence). CDR3 length equals 12 residues.

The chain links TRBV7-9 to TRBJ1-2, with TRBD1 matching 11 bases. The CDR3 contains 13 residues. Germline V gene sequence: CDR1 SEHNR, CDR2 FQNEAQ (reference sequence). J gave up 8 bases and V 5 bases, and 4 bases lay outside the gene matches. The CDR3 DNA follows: TGTGCCAGCAGCAGTGGACAGGGGGCAGGCTACACCTTC. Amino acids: CASSSGQGAGYTF.